This entry lists 27 T cell receptor beta chains sequenced from one sample in a study of T cell repertoires in cytomegalovirus infection. One entry per CDR3 protein results from TCRdb running MiXCR on the reads. The data show about 890,000 distinct CDR3 sequences, 31% seen once. Antigen specificity for these receptors is unknown. The specimen comprised cultured CD8+ T cells from PBMCs, sampled from culture after CMV antigen stimulation. Receptor source: a human donor in good health (CMV status not recorded). Some clones in this sample may be carry-over from other donors' samples.

The V and J genes are TRBV27 and TRBJ2-1; D is ambiguous. The ends were cut back, 1 base at V and 4 bases at J, with 8 bases in the middle. The CDR3 loop spans 14 amino acids. The germline gives CDR1 MNHEY, CDR2 SMNVEV (reference sequence). The CDR3 sequence: CASSLLGIYNEQFF. CDR3 nucleotides: TGTGCCAGCAGTTTATTAGGTATTTACAATGAGCAGTTCTTC.

Many counts were recorded for this clonotype. This chain uses TRBV7-8 with TRBJ1-1; no definite D call. This CDR3 comprises 16 residues. V was trimmed by 1 base and J by 1 base, leaving 13 bases between them. Germline CDR1 and CDR2: SGHVS and FQNEAQ. CDR3 nucleotide sequence: TGTGCCAGCAGCTTAGAGGTTTGGGTGTCGAACACTGAAGCTTTCTTT. Protein product: CASSLEVWVSNTEAFF.

This chain uses TRBV13 with TRBJ2-3; tentatively, D is TRBD1 (6 bases). V was shortened by 3 bases and J by 4 bases, with 23 bases between the two germline ends. Germline V CDR1 and CDR2: PRHDT, FYEKMQ (reference sequence). The length of the CDR3 is 18 residues. CDR3 in DNA: TGTGCCAGCAGCTTGACTATCCGGACAGATACTTTGTCAGATACGCAGTATTTT. This codes for CASSLTIRTDTLSDTQYF. The full variable domain, in which reference TRBV13 and TRBJ2-3 provide the parts outside the CDR3, is AAGVIQSPRHLIKEKRETATLKCYPIPRHDTVYWYQQGPGQDPQFLISFYEKMQSDKGSIPDRFSAQQFSDYHSELNMSSLELGDSALYFCASSLTIRTDTLSDTQYFGPGTRLTVL.

V usage is TRBV28 and J usage is TRBJ1-1; possible D gene TRBD1, 6 bases. Germline-derived CDR1 and CDR2 are MDHEN and SYDVKM. The CDR3 is made up of 16 amino acids. Trimming left V 4 bases short and J 0 bases short, with 15 bases between. The DNA for the CDR3 is TGTGCCAGCAGTTCTAACAGGGCGGATATGAACACTGAAGCTTTCTTT. Its translation: CASSSNRADMNTEAFF.

This chain uses TRBV12-3 or TRBV12-4 with TRBJ2-5; D is ambiguous. Trimming took 3 bases from V and 5 from J, leaving 10 bases between them. The CDR3 extends over 13 amino acids. For the CDR3, the DNA is TGTGCCAGCAGTTTGGAAGTCCGGGAGACCCAGTACTTC. Encoded protein: CASSLEVRETQYF.

This clonotype has only a few counts. The chain couples TRBV7-9 to TRBJ1-1; D not certain. V was pared by 5 bases and J by 3 bases, with 16 bases between. CDR3 size: 15 residues. The V gene's germline CDR1 is SEHNR and CDR2 FQNEAQ (reference sequence). The CDR3 is CASSPLGLADTEAFF. CDR3 sequence (DNA): TGTGCCAGCAGCCCCTTGGGATTGGCGGACACTGAAGCTTTCTTT.

The rearrangement links TRBV12-3 or TRBV12-4 to TRBJ2-7; TRBD1 might be the D (6 bases). This CDR3 has 15 amino acids. V lost 5 bases and J 3 bases, leaving 17 bases between the germline ends. The CDR3 region is CASSPPGAPGYEQYF. CDR3 nucleotides: TGTGCCAGCAGTCCCCCAGGGGCCCCGGGCTACGAGCAGTACTTC.

In its sample, this clonotype was seen a few times. This chain joins TRBV9 and TRBJ1-6; tentatively, D is TRBD1 (5 bases). The CDR3 spans 16 residues. The V and J ends lost 0 bases and 8 bases respectively, with 15 bases between them. Germline assignment: CDR1 SGDLS and CDR2 YYNGEE. The CDR3 coding sequence is TGTGCCAGCAGCGTAGGGGACGGGGATGAGGATTCACCCCTCCACTTT. Amino acid sequence: CASSVGDGDEDSPLHF.

V usage is TRBV9 and J usage is TRBJ2-1; 8 bases match TRBD2. There are 16 residues in the CDR3. J lost 2 bases, V lost 0 bases, and 4 bases had no gene match. In germline, CDR1 is SGDLS, CDR2 YYNGEE. Written as DNA, the CDR3 is TGTGCCAGCAGCGTAGTACTAGCGGTAGCCTACAATGAGCAGTTCTTC. It encodes CASSVVLAVAYNEQFF. Full variable domain (missing parts from reference TRBV9 and TRBJ2-1): DSGVTQTPKHLITATGQRVTLRCSPRSGDLSVYWYQQSLDQGLQFLIQYYNGEERAKGNILERFSAQQFPDLHSELNLSSLELGDSALYFCASSVVLAVAYNEQFFGPGTRLTVL.

This clonotype has a single count. This chain joins TRBV20-1 and TRBJ2-1, with 7 bases lining up with TRBD1. The CDR3 covers 13 residues. After removal of 2 bases from V and 10 bases from J, the junction contained 8 bases not matched to a gene. The germline V gene encodes CDR1 DFQATT and CDR2 SNEGSKA (reference sequence). Here the CDR3 reads CSARKDMGQEQFF. The CDR3 bases are TGCAGTGCTAGAAAAGATATGGGACAGGAGCAGTTCTTC.

This clonotype has just a few counts. This sequence joins TRBV19 and TRBJ1-2; TRBD1 agrees at 8 bases. With 7 bases clipped from V and 8 bases from J, the junction kept 9 bases outside the gene matches. The CDR3 contains 13 residues. The germline V gene encodes CDR1 LNHDA and CDR2 SQIVND (reference sequence). The CDR3 region has the DNA TGTGCCAGTACCTTTGGACAGGGTAGCGGCTACACCTTC. As protein: CASTFGQGSGYTF.

The V and J genes are TRBV4-3 and TRBJ2-1; D perhaps matches TRBD1 (6 bases). Germline lookup yields CDR1 LGHNA and CDR2 YSLEER. The germline V and J ends were trimmed by 4 bases and 3 bases, with 13 bases remaining between them. The CDR3 is made up of 15 amino acids. CDR3 amino acids: CASSPGQTLYNEQFF. DNA for the CDR3: TGCGCCAGCAGCCCGGGACAAACACTCTACAATGAGCAGTTCTTC.

In its sample, this clonotype was seen a few times. The V call is TRBV6-2 or TRBV6-3, the J call TRBJ1-2; no clear D. This CDR3 region has 10 residues. CDR1 and CDR2 from the germline V gene are MNHEY and SVGEGT. Trimming pared 11 bases from V and 4 bases from J, leaving 8 bases between. The CDR3 region is CAVGFYGYTF. The CDR3 nucleotides read TGTGCCGTGGGATTCTATGGCTACACCTTC.

The chain combines TRBV12-3 or TRBV12-4 with TRBJ1-4; TRBD1 matches at 7 bases. V dropped 5 bases and J dropped 7; count of bases not matched to a gene: 7. The CDR3 is 14 residues long. The CDR3 DNA reads as TGTGCCAGCAGTCATCCCAGGGGGACTGAAAAACTGTTTTTT. Translating gives CASSHPRGTEKLFF.

This clonotype was counted ten times or more. The genes are TRBV7-6 and TRBJ2-2; 10 bases align to TRBD2. This CDR3 is 17 amino acids long. The ends lost 0 bases at V and 5 bases at J; junction bases unmatched: 6. The germline CDR1 and CDR2 sequences are SGHVS and FNYEAQ. The CDR3: CASSLAPAGGPTGELFF. Here the CDR3 DNA reads TGTGCCAGCAGCTTAGCACCAGCGGGGGGGCCGACCGGGGAGCTGTTTTTT.

The V call is TRBV7-3, the J call TRBJ1-2; D perhaps matches TRBD1 (5 bases). V gave up 5 bases and J gave up 6 bases, with 13 bases separating them. Germline CDR1 and CDR2: SGHTA and FQGTGA. This CDR3 has 13 residues. The CDR3 coding sequence is TGTGCCAGCAGCGACATCGGAGGGGATGGCTACACCTTC. Its translation is CASSDIGGDGYTF.

CDR3 nucleotides: TGTGCCAGCAGCTACCGGGACATTAACACTGAAGCTTTCTTT. Amino acid sequence: CASSYRDINTEAFF. This chain joins TRBV5-6 and TRBJ1-1, with D perhaps matching TRBD1 (6 bases). The CDR3 has 14 amino acids. Trimming shortened V by 3 bases and J by 2 bases, and 11 bases separated the two germline ends. Germline V CDR1 and CDR2: SGHDT, YYEEEE.

This CDR3 reads CASSYFQGRFSPLHF. For the CDR3, the DNA is TGTGCCAGCAGTTACTTCCAGGGGAGGTTTTCGCCCCTCCACTTT. V usage is TRBV6-8 and J usage is TRBJ1-6; D is possibly TRBD1 (6 bases). Germline CDR1 MNHGY, CDR2 SAAAGT. The CDR3 runs 15 residues. V lost 1 base and J lost 13, with 17 bases in between.

The genes are TRBV20-1 and TRBJ2-1, with a tentative D call TRBD2 (6 bases). The CDR3 runs 11 residues. CDR1 is DFQATT and CDR2 is SNEGSKA in the germline V gene (reference sequence). V dropped 3 bases and J dropped 6 bases, with 6 bases sitting between them. CDR3 in amino acids: CSASGGNEQFF. The CDR3 region has the DNA TGCAGTGCTAGCGGGGGCAATGAGCAGTTCTTC.

V and J are TRBV7-6 and TRBJ1-2, with D possibly TRBD1 on 6 matching bases. Trimming took off 6 bases at V and 5 bases at J, with 13 bases between the two ends. Germline CDR1 reads SGHVS; CDR2 reads FNYEAQ. This CDR3 region has 13 residues. DNA for the CDR3: TGTGCCAGCAGTCCACAGGGCTTATATGGCTACACCTTC. This gives the protein CASSPQGLYGYTF.

The DNA for the CDR3 is TGTGCCAGCAGCGTAGGGGGTGATTATAATTCACCCCTCCACTTT. Its protein is CASSVGGDYNSPLHF. This chain uses TRBV9 with TRBJ1-6; D unclear. Trimming shortened V by 0 bases and J by 4 bases, and 8 bases separated the two germline ends. The CDR3 has 15 amino acids. The germline V gene has CDR1 SGDLS and CDR2 YYNGEE.

V and J are TRBV6-5 and TRBJ2-6, with TRBD1 identical over 7 bases. V dropped 2 bases and J dropped 0; count of bases not matched to a gene: 4. The CDR3 is 17 amino acids. Germline CDR1 is MNHEY and CDR2 is SVGAGI. The CDR3: CASSYLGQYSGANVLTF. CDR3 nucleotides: TGTGCCAGCAGTTACCTGGGACAGTACTCTGGGGCCAACGTCCTGACTTTC.

This clonotype was seen a few times. V usage is TRBV4-1 and J usage is TRBJ2-5; TRBD2 might be the D (6 bases). Germline assignment: CDR1 MGHRA and CDR2 YSYEKL. CDR3 length: 16 amino acids. V lost 1 base and J 5 bases, leaving 17 bases between the germline ends. The CDR3 protein is CASSQAGRSGGETQYF. CDR3 nucleotides: TGCGCCAGCAGCCAAGCGGGACGGAGTGGAGGGGAGACCCAGTACTTC.

The sample holds a few counts of this clonotype. This chain uses TRBV19 with TRBJ1-5; D unresolved. CDR1 and CDR2 (germline): LNHDA, SQIVND (reference sequence). V shed 5 bases and J shed 7 bases, with 15 bases lying between them. This CDR3 region has 14 residues. The CDR3 DNA follows: TGTGCCAGTAGTGACCTTGGAAAGAGGCAGCCCCAGCATTTT. Translated: CASSDLGKRQPQHF.

V and J are TRBV27 and TRBJ2-3; 16 bases line up with TRBD2. The CDR3 covers 21 residues. The germline CDR1 and CDR2 sequences are MNHEY and SMNVEV (reference sequence). J gave up 3 bases and V 4 bases, and 16 bases lay outside the gene matches. CDR3 in amino acids: CASSSFPGLAGGPHRTDTQYF. CDR3 DNA: TGTGCCAGCAGTTCCTTTCCGGGACTAGCGGGGGGGCCCCATCGGACAGATACGCAGTATTTT.

In this sample, this clonotype turned up a few times. The chain recombines TRBV7-8 with TRBJ1-1, with 7 bases identical to TRBD1. CDR1 is SGHVS and CDR2 is FQNEAQ in the germline V gene. This CDR3 spans 16 amino acids. Trimming took 0 bases from V and 1 from J; bases not matched to a gene: 5. CDR3 bases: TGTGCCAGCAGCTTAGCCACCGGGACAGAGAACACTGAAGCTTTCTTT. Translated: CASSLATGTENTEAFF.

This sequence joins TRBV4-1 and TRBJ1-5, with D possibly matching TRBD1 (5 bases). Trimming stripped 2 bases from V and 0 bases from J, with 14 bases between. The CDR3 extends over 17 amino acids. Germline CDR1 and CDR2: MGHRA and YSYEKL. CDR3 in amino acids: CASSQSFKGTSNQPQHF. CDR3 bases: TGCGCCAGCAGCCAATCTTTTAAAGGGACTAGCAATCAGCCCCAGCATTTT.